The T cell receptor beta chain described here comes from a study of blood T cells in healthy people across ages. The CDR3 loop spans 15 amino acids. CDR1 and CDR2 from the germline V gene are SGDLS and YYNGEE. Trimming took 3 bases from V and 5 from J, leaving 17 bases between them. It was with a sample-barcoded 5' primer and a J-beta primer mix that a second PCR of roughly 7 to 12 cycles was run. At least 2.5 million CDR3-containing paired-end reads were obtained per sample. TCRdb independently ran MiXCR on the 5' RACE reads; one entry per CDR3 protein. The repertoire holds around 1,000,000 distinct CDR3 sequences, with less than 45% as singletons. Donors were systemically healthy Caucasian individuals from Russia aged roughly 6 to 100 years. Every donor contributed 7.5 to 10 milliliters of peripheral blood by blood draw.

Sequences were obtained from blood. The clonotype comes from a man younger than 35 in good health. This chain joins TRBV9 and TRBJ1-1, with D unclear. The CDR3 sequence is CASSGEGSLITEAFF. CDR3 bases: TGTGCCAGCAGCGGAGAAGGGAGCCTAATTACTGAAGCTTTCTTT.